The 14 T cell receptor beta chains reported below all come from one sample, sequenced in a study of blood T cells in healthy people across ages. The authors ran a second PCR of roughly 7 to 11 cycles using a sample-barcoded 5' primer and a J-beta primer mix. One entry per CDR3 protein, called by TCRdb with MiXCR from the 5' RACE reads. In the table there are around 900,000 distinct CDR3 sequences, under 30% of which are singletons. Sequencing was performed on blood. All receptors come from a woman aged 80 or over in good health.

This clonotype was detected ten times or more. The rearrangement uses TRBV3-1 and TRBJ2-1; D gene unclear. This CDR3 is built from 15 residues. Per germline, CDR1 LGHDT and CDR2 YNNKEL (reference sequence). Trimming took 1 base from V and 0 from J, leaving 7 bases between them. CDR3 DNA: TGTGCCAGCAGCCAAGGCGAAGTCTCCTACAATGAGCAGTTCTTC. Its translation is CASSQGEVSYNEQFF.

This clonotype has ten or more counts. The chain carries TRBV10-3 and TRBJ1-1; tentatively, D is TRBD1 (5 bases). This CDR3 is 11 amino acids long. The V and J ends lost 3 bases and 10 bases respectively, with 9 bases between them. The V gene's germline CDR1 is ENHRY and CDR2 SYGVKD. In DNA form, the CDR3 reads TGTGCCATCAGTGACGGGGGGTCAGCTTTCTTT. This sequence encodes CAISDGGSAFF.

In its sample, this clonotype was seen many times. The chain recombines TRBV7-2 with TRBJ1-5, with D possibly TRBD1 on 6 matching bases. This CDR3 is 17 amino acids long. The V gene's germline CDR1 is SGHTA and CDR2 FQGNSA. Trimming shortened V by 1 base and J by 7 bases, and 20 bases separated the two germline ends. The CDR3 spells CASSLVGMLTGEQPQHF. For the CDR3, the DNA is TGTGCCAGCAGCTTAGTCGGTATGCTGACAGGCGAGCAGCCCCAGCATTTT.

This clonotype was seen a handful of times. In DNA, the CDR3 is TGTGCCATCAGTCGAGGCGGGGGGGCTAAAAATGAGCAGTTCTTC. Encoded protein: CAISRGGGAKNEQFF. The chain recombines TRBV10-3 with TRBJ2-1; 9 nucleotides match TRBD2. Per the germline V gene, CDR1 is ENHRY and CDR2 is SYGVKD. With 5 bases clipped from V and 7 bases from J, the junction kept 9 bases outside the gene matches. This CDR3 has 15 residues.

The genes are TRBV20-1 and TRBJ2-1; D remains ambiguous. This CDR3 is built from 11 residues. CDR1 is DFQATT and CDR2 is SNEGSKA in the germline V gene (reference sequence). V shed 5 bases and J shed 3 bases, with 5 bases lying between them. The CDR3 loop is CSARFYNEQFF. CDR3 nucleotide sequence: TGCAGTGCTCGATTCTACAATGAGCAGTTCTTC.

The chain employs TRBV6-1 and TRBJ2-5; D remains unclear. The germline gives CDR1 MNHNS, CDR2 SASEGT. The ends were cut back, 2 bases at V and 11 bases at J, with 15 bases in the middle. There are 13 residues in the CDR3. This CDR3 is CASSETPSNEQYF. The CDR3 DNA is TGTGCCAGCAGTGAAACCCCCAGCAATGAGCAGTACTTC.

This clonotype was seen a handful of times. The rearrangement links TRBV19 to TRBJ1-1, with no clear D. The V end lost 3 bases, the J end lost 1 base, and 9 bases lay between the germline ends. CDR1 and CDR2 (germline): LNHDA, SQIVND (reference sequence). There are 14 residues in the CDR3. The CDR3 sequence: CASSMEATNTEAFF. CDR3 DNA: TGTGCCAGTAGTATGGAGGCCACGAACACTGAAGCTTTCTTT.

This clonotype was counted many times. This chain links TRBV6-5 with TRBJ2-3, with D uncertain. V was shortened by 4 bases and J by 0 bases, with 8 bases between the two germline ends. Germline CDR1 is MNHEY and CDR2 is SVGAGI. The CDR3 covers 14 residues. The CDR3 DNA follows: TGTGCCAGCAGTTCGTGGGTCAGCACAGATACGCAGTATTTT. Translating gives CASSSWVSTDTQYF.

This clonotype was picked up many times. V is TRBV2 and J is TRBJ1-1; possible D gene TRBD1, 6 bases. Trimming took 10 bases from V and 2 from J, leaving 14 bases between them. In germline, CDR1 is SNHLY, CDR2 FYNNEI. The CDR3 spans 13 residues. The CDR3 region is CATQKDRNTEAFF. CDR3 bases: TGTGCCACACAGAAGGACAGAAACACTGAAGCTTTCTTT.

This rearrangement joins TRBV6-2 or TRBV6-3 to TRBJ2-5; D not certain. Germline assignment: CDR1 MNHEY and CDR2 SVGEGT. CDR3 length: 15 amino acids. Deletions cut 1 base from V and 3 bases from J, with 12 bases between. The CDR3 nucleotides read TGTGCCAGCAGTTACTTGACAAATCGTGAAGAGACCCAGTACTTC. Translation gives CASSYLTNREETQYF.

The V call is TRBV4-1, the J call TRBJ1-6; D not certain. Trimming cost V 6 bases and J 4 bases, with 10 bases left between them. Germline-derived CDR1 and CDR2 are MGHRA and YSYEKL. The length of the CDR3 is 14 residues. CDR3 sequence: CASRGPSYNSPLHF. The CDR3 DNA is TGCGCCAGCAGAGGTCCCTCATATAATTCACCCCTCCACTTT.

Of note for this clonotype: A clone one base away is much larger, so this may be a read error. The chain couples TRBV4-3 to TRBJ2-1; tentative D call: TRBD1 (6 bases). The CDR3 runs 15 residues. CDR1 and CDR2 from the germline V gene are LGHNA and YSLEER. The CDR3 sequence: CVSSQSGHSYNEQFF. DNA for the CDR3: TGCGTCAGCAGCCAGTCGGGACACTCCTACAATGAGCAGTTCTTC.

In regard to this clonotype: A read error may explain this, as a much larger clone is one base away. This chain joins TRBV11-2 and TRBJ2-5, with a possible D match to TRBD2 (5 bases). The CDR3 contains 14 residues. V was cut by 4 bases and J by 7 bases, with 16 bases left in between. Germline CDR1 and CDR2: SGHAT and FQNNGV. CDR3 in amino acids: CASSWGSSGGTQYF. CDR3 nucleotides: TGTGCCAGCAGCTGGGGATCCTCCGGAGGGACCCAGTACTTC.

In its sample, this clonotype was seen a few times. A much larger clone lies a single base off, so this may be a read error. The chain employs TRBV5-1 and TRBJ2-3; D may be TRBD1 or TRBD2 (6 bases each). CDR1 and CDR2 (germline): SGHRS, YFSETQ. The CDR3 spans 13 residues. V was trimmed by 4 bases and J by 10 bases, leaving 16 bases between them. The DNA for the CDR3 is TGCGCCAGCAGCCCGGGGGCCGAGGATGCGCAGTATTTT. It specifies CASSPGAEDAQYF.